The 28 T cell receptor beta chains listed next were all sequenced from one sample in a study of identical twins. TCRdb recomputed calls from the 5' RACE reads with MiXCR, one row per CDR3 protein. The sample lists 240,000 or so distinct CDR3 sequences; about an eighth were seen once. This same sample was also part of a study on yellow fever vaccine responses in identical twins.

The sample consisted of memory (CD45RO+) T cells sorted from blood. The receptor source for this set is a woman between 18 and 29 years old in good health.

The sample holds a few counts of this clonotype. This chain connects TRBV29-1 to TRBJ1-2; possible D gene TRBD1, 5 bases. There are 11 residues in the CDR3. From germline, CDR1 is SQVTM and CDR2 ANQGSEA. V was pared by 7 bases and J by 4 bases, with 10 bases between. The CDR3 protein is CSAMGGYGYTF. In nucleotides, the CDR3 is TGCAGCGCAATGGGGGGCTATGGCTACACCTTC.

The chain is built from TRBV11-1 and TRBJ2-1; D remains ambiguous. The ends were cut back, 4 bases at V and 7 bases at J, with 11 bases in the middle. The CDR3 runs 13 residues. The germline CDR1 and CDR2 sequences are SGHAT and FQDESV (reference sequence). CDR3 sequence (DNA): TGTGCCAGCAGCTCATTAGCAGATAATGAGCAGTTCTTC. This encodes CASSSLADNEQFF.

The V and J genes are TRBV29-1 and TRBJ2-3; D not certain. The CDR3 runs 15 residues. Trimming cost V 4 bases and J 2 bases, with 16 bases left between them. Germline V gives CDR1 SQVTM, CDR2 ANQGSEA. The CDR3 sequence: CSVASTQTDTDTQYF. CDR3 bases: TGCAGCGTTGCTTCGACCCAGACTGACACAGATACGCAGTATTTT.

The chain joins TRBV29-1 to TRBJ2-4; perhaps TRBD1 as D (5 bases). Trimming stripped 3 bases from V and 2 bases from J, with 11 bases between. This CDR3 is 14 amino acids long. Per the germline V gene, CDR1 is SQVTM and CDR2 is ANQGSEA. CDR3 sequence (DNA): TGCAGCGTTGAGACAGTAAGAACCAAAAACATTCAGTACTTC. Translation gives CSVETVRTKNIQYF.

V gene TRBV27 combines with J gene TRBJ2-2; D unclear. Per the germline V gene, CDR1 is MNHEY and CDR2 is SMNVEV (reference sequence). Trimming removed 4 bases from V and 6 bases from J, with 15 bases in between. CDR3 length: 15 residues. The CDR3 coding sequence is TGTGCCAGCAGTTCCATAGCAAGAATGGCCGGGGAGCTGTTTTTT. It specifies CASSSIARMAGELFF.

This clonotype has a count of ten or more. This sequence joins TRBV20-1 and TRBJ2-3; unclear D gene. This CDR3 spans 12 amino acids. Trimming removed 5 bases at V and 6 bases at J, with 12 bases between. Germline CDR1 DFQATT, CDR2 SNEGSKA (reference sequence). The CDR3 nucleotides read TGCAGTGCTCCCCTTCCCGCGGATACGCAGTATTTT. Encoded protein: CSAPLPADTQYF.

This chain uses TRBV29-1 with TRBJ1-1; 8 bases agree with TRBD1. J lost 3 bases, V lost 8 bases, and 8 bases had no gene match. The germline V gene encodes CDR1 SQVTM and CDR2 ANQGSEA. The CDR3 runs to 13 residues. The CDR3 DNA reads TGCAGCACTTCAGGGGGCAGGGACACTGAAGCTTTCTTT. Its translation is CSTSGGRDTEAFF.

The chain couples TRBV4-1 to TRBJ2-7, with TRBD2 as a possible D gene (10 bases). The CDR3 is made up of 20 amino acids. Germline V CDR1 and CDR2: MGHRA, YSYEKL. V was clipped by 2 bases and J by 5 bases, with 31 bases between them. CDR3 sequence: CASSQIWGQGASGRAHEQYF. CDR3 nucleotide sequence: TGCGCCAGCAGCCAAATTTGGGGACAGGGAGCGAGCGGGAGGGCCCACGAGCAGTACTTC.

This clonotype was picked up many times. The J gene is TRBJ2-3, the V gene TRBV25-1; TRBD2 agrees at 13 bases. V lost 4 bases, J lost 5 bases, and 6 bases stayed unmatched. Germline CDR1 and CDR2: MGHDK and SYGVNS. The CDR3 is 16 amino acids. The CDR3 nucleotides read TGTGCCAGCAGTGCCGGGACTAGCGGGGCGTTAGATACGCAGTATTTT. This sequence encodes CASSAGTSGALDTQYF. The full variable domain, rest sourced from reference TRBV25-1 and TRBJ2-3, is EADIYQTPRYLVIGTGKKITLECSQTMGHDKMYWYQQDPGMELHLIHYSYGVNSTEKGDLSSESTVSRIRTEHFPLTLESARPSHTSQYLCASSAGTSGALDTQYFGPGTRLTVL.

This clonotype was seen a handful of times. The CDR3 is CSAKRMTGRLETQYF. Written as DNA, the CDR3 is TGCAGTGCAAAAAGAATGACAGGGAGATTGGAGACCCAGTACTTC. This chain uses TRBV20-1 with TRBJ2-5; 7 bases align to TRBD1. CDR1 is DFQATT, CDR2 SNEGSKA, per germline (reference sequence). This CDR3 region has 15 residues. Trimming removed 6 bases from V and 5 bases from J; junction bases left unmatched: 15.

In DNA, the CDR3 is TGCAGTGCCCTTGAACCGACAGGGTGGGATTCACCCCTCCACTTT. Translating it yields CSALEPTGWDSPLHF. This chain uses TRBV20-1 with TRBJ1-6; 7 positions agree with TRBD1. Germline CDR1 and CDR2: DFQATT and SNEGSKA (reference sequence). The CDR3 length is 15 residues. Losses at the gene ends were 6 bases for V and 8 bases for J; bases not matched to a gene: 13.

This rearrangement joins TRBV18 to TRBJ2-3, with TRBD1 identical over 9 bases. This CDR3 comprises 15 residues. Germline V gene lookup returns CDR1 KGHSH and CDR2 LQKENI. Germline trimming cut 3 bases from V and 5 bases from J; bases unmatched to any gene: 6. The CDR3 DNA reads TGTGCCAGCTCACCGCGGGACAGGGCGGGAGATACGCAGTATTTT. Translating gives CASSPRDRAGDTQYF.

The chain recombines TRBV20-1 with TRBJ2-7; 7 bases agree with TRBD1. The CDR3 runs 13 residues. The germline CDR1 and CDR2 sequences are DFQATT and SNEGSKA (reference sequence). J lost 3 bases, V lost 2 bases, and 4 bases had no gene match. CDR3 coding DNA: TGCAGTGCTAGACCGGGACAGTTCTACGAGCAGTACTTC. Protein sequence: CSARPGQFYEQYF.

The sample holds many counts of this clonotype. The chain employs TRBV6-1 and TRBJ2-2; no definite D call. The V end lost 6 bases, the J end lost 6 bases, and 11 bases lay between the germline ends. This CDR3 is 13 amino acids long. In germline, CDR1 is MNHNS, CDR2 SASEGT. The CDR3 DNA reads as TGTGCCAGCAGGGATCCCATAGCCGGGGAGCTGTTTTTT. This gives the protein CASRDPIAGELFF.

The chain recombines TRBV10-1 with TRBJ2-1, with 9 bases fitting TRBD2. J was trimmed by 7 bases and V by 8 bases; bases with no gene match: 9. This CDR3 has 14 residues. Per germline, CDR1 WNHNN and CDR2 SYGVQD (reference sequence). The CDR3 nucleotides read TGCGCCAGCGGGGATAGCGGGAGAATTAATGAGCAGTTCTTC. Translation gives CASGDSGRINEQFF.

This clonotype was seen more than once but under ten times. The rearrangement links TRBV6-5 to TRBJ1-1, with unresolved D. The length of the CDR3 is 15 residues. Deletions cut 2 bases from V and 0 bases from J, with 10 bases between. The germline V gene has CDR1 MNHEY and CDR2 SVGAGI. The CDR3 loop reads CASSYLQAVNTEAFF. CDR3 nucleotides: TGTGCCAGCAGTTACCTTCAGGCGGTGAACACTGAAGCTTTCTTT.

This clonotype has at least ten counts. The chain employs TRBV11-2 and TRBJ2-1, with D tentatively TRBD1 (7 bases). Deletions cut 1 base from V and 7 bases from J, with 14 bases between. CDR3 length: 15 residues. Germline loops: CDR1 SGHAT, CDR2 FQNNGV. The CDR3 sequence is CASSLADRDFNEQFF. Written as DNA, the CDR3 is TGTGCCAGCAGCTTAGCCGACAGGGACTTTAATGAGCAGTTCTTC.

The CDR3, as DNA: TGTGCCACCAGTGATTTGGGGGGGAGCTACAATGAGCAGTTCTTC. The encoded protein is CATSDLGGSYNEQFF. The chain recombines TRBV24-1 with TRBJ2-1; D may be TRBD2 (6 bases). The CDR3 has 15 amino acids. Per the germline V gene, CDR1 is KGHDR and CDR2 is SFDVKD. V lost 0 bases and J lost 3, with 8 bases in between.

This clonotype was recorded many times. The chain joins TRBV3-1 to TRBJ2-2, with TRBD2 matching 7 bases. CDR3 length equals 14 residues. CDR1 is LGHDT, CDR2 YNNKEL, per germline (reference sequence). The V and J ends lost 3 bases and 6 bases, in that order; junction bases with no gene match: 4. This CDR3 is CASSHSGAAGELFF. In nucleotides, the CDR3 is TGTGCCAGCAGCCACAGCGGGGCGGCCGGGGAGCTGTTTTTT. The whole variable domain, remainder taken from reference TRBV3-1 and TRBJ2-2, is DTAVSQTPKYLVTQMGNDKSIKCEQNLGHDTMYWYKQDSKKFLKIMFSYNNKELIINETVPNRFSPKSPDKAHLNLHINSLELGDSAVYFCASSHSGAAGELFFGEGSRLTVL.

This clonotype was seen more than once but under ten times. The rearrangement links TRBV7-2 to TRBJ2-3; TRBD2 matches at 8 bases. The V gene's germline CDR1 is SGHTA and CDR2 FQGNSA. This CDR3 comprises 16 residues. V lost 2 bases, J lost 3 bases, and 7 bases stayed unmatched. The CDR3 DNA reads TGTGCCAGCAGCTTATTCGCGGGGGGCCCGACAGATACGCAGTATTTT. It yields the protein CASSLFAGGPTDTQYF.

This clonotype was seen a few times. The V call is TRBV5-1, the J call TRBJ2-5; 9 bases align to TRBD2. The CDR3 extends over 15 amino acids. Germline CDR1 and CDR2: SGHRS and YFSETQ. V was clipped by 4 bases and J by 5 bases; unmatched bases: 9. CDR3: CASSPGLAQFETQYF. The DNA of the CDR3 is TGCGCCAGCAGCCCCGGACTAGCGCAGTTTGAGACCCAGTACTTC.

V usage is TRBV4-3 and J usage is TRBJ2-7, with a possible D match to TRBD1 (6 bases). Per the germline V gene, CDR1 is LGHNA and CDR2 is YSLEER. This CDR3 region has 14 residues. Trimming took off 3 bases at V and 7 bases at J, with 16 bases between the two ends. The CDR3 DNA reads as TGCGCCAGCAGCCACGATACAGGGAATCGTGAGCAGTACTTC. It specifies CASSHDTGNREQYF.

The rearrangement joins TRBV20-1 to TRBJ2-1; unclear D gene. The V gene lost 0 bases and the J gene lost 10 bases, with 10 bases spanning the gap. Germline V CDR1 and CDR2: DFQATT, SNEGSKA (reference sequence). The CDR3 covers 12 residues. CDR3 nucleotides: TGCAGTGCTAGAGATATAGGGCTGGAGCAGTTCTTC. Amino acids: CSARDIGLEQFF.

The chain joins TRBV20-1 to TRBJ2-3; weak D call: TRBD2 (7 bases). The germline V gene encodes CDR1 DFQATT and CDR2 SNEGSKA (reference sequence). The CDR3 length is 15 residues. Trimming stripped 3 bases from V and 0 bases from J, with 13 bases between. The CDR3 bases are TGCAGTGCTAGTAGGGGGGGGGGAAGCACAGATACGCAGTATTTT. It yields the protein CSASRGGGSTDTQYF.

This clonotype was seen only a few times. CDR3 sequence reads: CASSLFATDTQYF. The CDR3 DNA reads as TGTGCCAGCAGCTTATTTGCCACAGATACGCAGTATTTT. The chain couples TRBV7-6 to TRBJ2-3; no reliable D call. The germline CDR1 and CDR2 sequences are SGHVS and FNYEAQ. The V end was cut by 2 bases, the J end by 2 bases, with 5 bases between. This CDR3 has 13 residues.

The sample holds one count of this clonotype. J is TRBJ2-7 and V is TRBV6-5; 10 nucleotides align to TRBD1. V was pared by 0 bases and J by 6 bases, with 8 bases of the junction left unmatched. The CDR3 length is 16 residues. Germline CDR1 reads MNHEY; CDR2 reads SVGAGI. The CDR3 here is CASSYSAGTGAREQYF. The CDR3 coding sequence is TGTGCCAGCAGTTACTCGGCCGGGACAGGGGCTCGCGAGCAGTACTTC.

This clonotype appeared many times. The chain joins TRBV20-1 to TRBJ2-2; D remains unclear. CDR1 is DFQATT and CDR2 is SNEGSKA in the germline V gene (reference sequence). The CDR3 is made up of 13 amino acids. Trimming took off 0 bases at V and 6 bases at J, with 8 bases between the two ends. The CDR3 loop is CSAREGRSGELFF. The CDR3 DNA reads TGCAGTGCTAGAGAAGGGCGCTCCGGGGAGCTGTTTTTT.

The chain carries TRBV7-2 and TRBJ2-1; tentative D call: TRBD1 (6 bases). Looked up from germline, CDR1 is SGHTA and CDR2 is FQGNSA. Trimming removed 7 bases at V and 5 bases at J, with 15 bases between. The CDR3 has 14 residues. Here the CDR3 reads CASTPRGGHNEQFF. The DNA of the CDR3 is TGTGCCAGCACCCCCCGAGGGGGACACAATGAGCAGTTCTTC.